The 27 T cell receptor beta chains in this list originate from one sample, sequenced in a study of blood T cell repertoires in COVID-19. The repertoire was sequenced with immunoSEQ multiplex PCR; TCRdb's copy has only in-frame clones and lacks some. The table includes more than 85,000 clones, about 85% detected once. The sample taken for sequencing was peripheral blood. The receptors were gathered from a man between 65 and 80 years old with acute or convalescent COVID-19.

The chain carries TRBV7-9 and TRBJ1-6; D gene uncertain. The CDR3 covers 12 residues. Germline CDR1 reads SEHNR; CDR2 reads FQNEAQ (reference sequence). The V end lost 6 bases, the J end lost 10 bases, and 10 bases lay between the germline ends. CDR3 amino acids: CASSYSGSPLHF. DNA for the CDR3: TGTGCCAGCAGTTACAGTGGGTCACCCCTCCACTTT.

The J gene is TRBJ1-1, the V gene TRBV28, with D perhaps TRBD1 (5 bases). Per the germline V gene, CDR1 is MDHEN and CDR2 is SYDVKM. CDR3 length equals 17 residues. Trimming left V 2 bases short and J 1 base short, with 17 bases between. Here the CDR3 reads CASSLPPGGEGNTEAFF. CDR3 nucleotide sequence: TGTGCCAGCAGTTTACCTCCGGGGGGGGAAGGGAACACTGAAGCTTTCTTT.

The J gene is TRBJ1-1, the V gene TRBV9, with D perhaps matching TRBD1 (6 bases). Germline V lookup: CDR1 SGDLS, CDR2 YYNGEE. This CDR3 region has 15 residues. Trimming stripped 0 bases from V and 8 bases from J, with 17 bases between. The CDR3 loop reads CASSVGAGDMAEAFF. CDR3 DNA sequence: TGTGCCAGCAGCGTAGGGGCAGGGGATATGGCCGAAGCTTTCTTT. Full variable domain (rest looked up from reference TRBV9 and TRBJ1-1): DSGVTQTPKHLITATGQRVTLRCSPRSGDLSVYWYQQSLDQGLQFLIQYYNGEERAKGNILERFSAQQFPDLHSELNLSSLELGDSALYFCASSVGAGDMAEAFFGQGTRLTVV.

The chain joins TRBV18 to TRBJ1-2, with 7 bases matching TRBD1. Germline V CDR1 and CDR2: KGHSH, LQKENI. V lost 1 base to trimming and J lost 4 bases; unmatched junction nucleotides: 3. The CDR3 has 14 residues. CDR3 sequence reads: CASSPQTGRYGYTF. The CDR3 nucleotides read TGTGCCAGCTCACCACAGACAGGGCGCTATGGCTACACCTTC. Full variable domain (rest looked up from reference TRBV18 and TRBJ1-2): NAGVMQNPRHLVRRRGQEARLRCSPMKGHSHVYWYRQLPEEGLKFMVYLQKENIIDESGMPKERFSAEFPKEGPSILRIQQVVRGDSAAYFCASSPQTGRYGYTFGSGTRLTVV.

This clone turned up a few times. The chain uses TRBV6-4 and TRBJ2-2; a weak D match, TRBD1 (6 bases). The CDR3 has 14 amino acids. Trimming shortened V by 6 bases and J by 3 bases, and 11 bases separated the two germline ends. The V gene's germline CDR1 is MRHNA and CDR2 SNTAGT. The CDR3 nucleotides read TGTGCCAGCAGCCTGACAGGAGACACCGGGGAGCTGTTTTTT. This codes for CASSLTGDTGELFF.

The chain combines TRBV12-2 with TRBJ2-7; no DNA check was done on the table's D call, TRBD1. TRBV12-2 counts as a pseudogene. The CDR3 is 13 residues long. In DNA form, the CDR3 reads TGTGCAAGTCGTTCCAAACAGGCTGGCGAGCAGTACGTC. This codes for CASRSKQAGEQYV.

The chain carries TRBV28 and TRBJ1-5; no definite D call. V was trimmed by 7 bases and J by 2 bases, leaving 6 bases between them. Per the germline V gene, CDR1 is MDHEN and CDR2 is SYDVKM. The CDR3 length is 12 residues. In DNA form, the CDR3 reads TGTGCCAGCAAAATCGGCAATCAGCCCCAGCATTTT. It encodes CASKIGNQPQHF.

For the CDR3, the DNA is TGTGCCAGCAGCTTAGGAGGGCCCGAAGAGACCCAGTACTTC. Protein: CASSLGGPEETQYF. V gene TRBV11-3 combines with J gene TRBJ2-5, with a weak D call TRBD2 (5 bases). The CDR3 contains 14 residues. The germline gives CDR1 SGHNT, CDR2 YENEEA. Deletions cut 1 base from V and 3 bases from J, with 9 bases between.

The rearrangement links TRBV5-1 to TRBJ1-6; 10 bases fit TRBD1. The CDR3 contains 14 residues. The J segment lost 11 bases and the V segment lost 1 base, leaving 3 bases of the junction unmatched. Looked up from germline, CDR1 is SGHRS and CDR2 is YFSETQ. CDR3 sequence: CASSLTGTGAPLHF. The CDR3 bases are TGCGCCAGCAGCTTGACCGGGACAGGGGCACCCCTCCACTTT.

The rearrangement joins TRBV15 to TRBJ2-1, with 7 nucleotides matching TRBD1. The CDR3 spans 13 residues. V was clipped by 8 bases and J by 8 bases; unmatched bases: 9. From germline, CDR1 is LNHNV and CDR2 YYDKDF (reference sequence). The CDR3 nucleotides read TGTGCCACCGGAGACAGGGTTATGCATGAGCAGTTCTTC. This gives the protein CATGDRVMHEQFF. The full variable domain, in which reference TRBV15 and TRBJ2-1 provide the parts outside the CDR3, is DAMVIQNPRYQVTQFGKPVTLSCSQTLNHNVMYWYQQKSSQAPKLLFHYYDKDFNNEADTPDNFQSRRPNTSFCFLDIRSPGLGDTAMYLCATGDRVMHEQFFGPGTRLTVL.

This clone was observed a few times. CDR3 DNA: TGTGCCAGCAGTACAATCGGAGGGGGCACGGGCAATCAGCCCCAGCATTTT. Protein: CASSTIGGGTGNQPQHF. V and J are TRBV2 and TRBJ1-5; 7 nucleotides align to TRBD1. CDR1 SNHLY and CDR2 FYNNEI come from the germline V gene. J was trimmed by 2 bases and V by 5 bases; bases with no gene match: 12. There are 17 residues in the CDR3.

The V and J genes are TRBV9 and TRBJ1-4; D is undetermined. Germline V gives CDR1 SGDLS, CDR2 YYNGEE. The CDR3 is 15 residues long. V was cut by 0 bases and J by 4 bases, with 10 bases left in between. This CDR3 is CASSVGTGINEKLFF. The DNA of the CDR3 is TGTGCCAGCAGCGTAGGTACGGGGATTAATGAAAAACTGTTTTTT.

The chain links TRBV23-1 to TRBJ2-7; maybe TRBD2 (6 bases). TRBV23-1 is an open reading frame, and its role is uncertain. Trimming left V 1 base short and J 7 bases short, with 14 bases between. CDR3 length: 14 residues. CDR3 coding DNA: TGCGCCAGCAGTCAATACCGATTTGGGGGGGAGCAGTACGTC. Translated: CASSQYRFGGEQYV.

The rearrangement uses TRBV12-5 and TRBJ2-2, with 8 bases fitting TRBD2. Trimming took 2 bases from V and 7 from J; bases not matched to a gene: 18. Germline V gene lookup returns CDR1 LGHNT and CDR2 FRNRAP. The CDR3 totals 19 residues. The CDR3 bases are TGTGCTAGTGGTTTGAGAGAGACCCGGGGGGGCCGGCAGGACGGGGAGCTGTTTTTT. Translated, it gives CASGLRETRGGRQDGELFF.

The V call is TRBV5-1, the J call TRBJ1-1; TRBD1 agrees at 10 bases. V lost 1 base to trimming and J lost 0 bases; unmatched junction nucleotides: 3. The CDR3 contains 16 residues. Germline V CDR1 and CDR2: SGHRS, YFSETQ. The CDR3 loop is CASSLRTGGVNTEAFF. Written as DNA, the CDR3 is TGCGCCAGCAGCTTGCGGACAGGGGGAGTGAACACTGAAGCTTTCTTT.

The genes are TRBV5-1 and TRBJ1-2; 8 bases fit TRBD1. V was clipped by 0 bases and J by 6 bases; unmatched bases: 7. This CDR3 region has 15 residues. CDR1 is SGHRS, CDR2 YFSETQ, per germline. CDR3 nucleotides: TGCGCCAGCAGCTTGGACAGGGGGGGCACGAATGGCTACACCTTC. Protein sequence: CASSLDRGGTNGYTF.

V and J are TRBV5-1 and TRBJ2-3; a possible D gene is TRBD2 (7 bases). V gave up 0 bases and J gave up 6 bases, with 14 bases separating them. The germline V gene has CDR1 SGHRS and CDR2 YFSETQ. The CDR3 is 15 amino acids. The CDR3 bases are TGCGCCAGCAGCTTGGAACGGGGGGCGTGGGATACGCAGTATTTT. Translated, it gives CASSLERGAWDTQYF.

Note on this clone: The same CDR3 can be traced to other DNA sequences in this sample. The rearrangement uses TRBV5-1 and TRBJ2-6; possible D gene TRBD1, 5 bases. CDR1 and CDR2 from the germline V gene are SGHRS and YFSETQ. V shed 2 bases and J shed 0 bases, with 6 bases lying between them. The CDR3 length is 15 residues. CDR3 in DNA: TGCGCCAGCAGCTTAGACAGCTCTGGGGCCAACGTCCTGACTTTC. This sequence encodes CASSLDSSGANVLTF.

The chain uses TRBV5-4 and TRBJ1-3, with 9 bases identical to TRBD1. The trim removed 4 bases at V and 1 base at J, leaving 9 bases unmatched. The CDR3 contains 17 residues. Germline CDR1 and CDR2: SGHNT and YYREEE (reference sequence). CDR3 coding DNA: TGTGCCAGCAGCCTGCCAGGACAGGGGTTATCTGGAAACACCATATATTTT. Amino acids: CASSLPGQGLSGNTIYF.

The chain joins TRBV30 to TRBJ1-6, with TRBD1 identical over 11 bases. Per germline, CDR1 GTSNPN and CDR2 SVGIG (reference sequence). The ends lost 2 bases at V and 9 bases at J; junction bases unmatched: 3. This CDR3 is 14 amino acids long. This chain's CDR3 is CAWSPGQGVSPLHF. In DNA form, the CDR3 reads TGTGCCTGGAGTCCGGGACAGGGGGTTTCACCCCTCCACTTT.

The DNA of the CDR3 is TGTGCCTGGAGCCAAGGGGTCGATCAGCCCCAGCATTTT. Its translation is CAWSQGVDQPQHF. V and J are TRBV30 and TRBJ1-5, with D possibly being TRBD1 (5 bases). V lost 3 bases to trimming and J lost 5 bases, with 11 bases between them. CDR1 and CDR2 (germline): GTSNPN, SVGIG (reference sequence). The CDR3 loop spans 13 amino acids.

The CDR3, as DNA: TGTGCCAGCAGCGCGGACAGGGTGGGTACGGATGAGCAGTTCTTC. Translation: CASSADRVGTDEQFF. The genes are TRBV9 and TRBJ2-1; 8 bases match TRBD1. Germline V lookup: CDR1 SGDLS, CDR2 YYNGEE. Trimming at V came to 3 bases and at J to 8 bases, leaving 10 bases not matched to a gene. The CDR3 totals 15 residues.

This clone showed up just a few times. The chain couples TRBV6-2 or TRBV6-3 to TRBJ1-1, with D maybe TRBD1 (6 bases). The germline V and J ends were trimmed by 5 bases and 4 bases, with 11 bases remaining between them. The germline V gene has CDR1 MNHEY and CDR2 SVGEGT. This CDR3 contains 13 residues. The CDR3 nucleotides read TGTGCCAGCAGTGGCGGGGGGCGCACTGAAGCTTTCTTT. It is translated as CASSGGGRTEAFF.

The genes are TRBV19 and TRBJ1-4; D is unresolved. The V end was cut by 7 bases, the J end by 6 bases, with 21 bases between. The germline V gene encodes CDR1 LNHDA and CDR2 SQIVND (reference sequence). The CDR3 runs 16 residues. The CDR3 sequence: CASNRGKHMLHEKLFF. The CDR3 DNA reads TGTGCCAGTAATCGGGGAAAACATATGCTCCATGAAAAACTGTTTTTT.

J is TRBJ1-6 and V is TRBV6-5; 8 bases line up with TRBD1. Per germline, CDR1 MNHEY and CDR2 SVGAGI. The CDR3 extends over 14 amino acids. J gave up 8 bases and V 6 bases, and 6 bases lay outside the gene matches. The CDR3 sequence: CASSLDRADSPLHF. The CDR3 region has the DNA TGTGCCAGCAGCTTGGACAGGGCTGATTCACCCCTCCACTTT.

In its sample, this clone was seen once. This chain joins TRBV28 and TRBJ2-1, with a tentative D call TRBD1 (6 bases). Germline V gives CDR1 MDHEN, CDR2 SYDVKM. Trimming pared 6 bases from V and 10 bases from J, leaving 10 bases between. The CDR3 runs 11 residues. The CDR3: CASSTDREQFF. The CDR3 nucleotides are TGTGCCAGCAGCACTGACAGGGAGCAGTTCTTC.

Only one count was recorded for this clone. CDR3 sequence: CASSGGVHEQYF. The CDR3 bases are TGTGCCAGCAGTGGAGGGGTGCACGAGCAGTACTTC. The rearrangement links TRBV28 to TRBJ2-7, with a weak D call TRBD2 (6 bases). V lost 5 bases, J lost 5 bases, and 10 bases lay in between. Germline V gene lookup returns CDR1 MDHEN and CDR2 SYDVKM. The CDR3 length is 12 residues.